These 29 T cell receptor beta chains came from one sample sequenced in a study of shared T cell receptors in the human thymus. The data were produced by immunoSEQ multiplex PCR, yet TCRdb's version contains in-frame clones alone and is incomplete. The table lists more than 550,000 clones, more than 75% of them singletons. This sample also appeared in a second study, on human thymus T cells.

Sequenced sample: thymocytes. The receptors shown here come from a boy in the first two years of life with a congenital heart defect.

The CDR3 region is CATSRTRTSGTSTDTQYF. For the CDR3, the DNA is TGTGCCACCAGCAGAACTAGGACTAGCGGGACCAGCACAGATACGCAGTATTTT. V usage is TRBV15 and J usage is TRBJ2-3; 12 bases are a match to TRBD2. Germline V gives CDR1 LNHNV, CDR2 YYDKDF (reference sequence). This CDR3 is built from 18 residues. V shed 2 bases and J 0 bases; nucleotides not matched to a gene: 6.

This sequence joins TRBV28 and TRBJ2-7; TRBD1 matches 10 bases. Germline V gene sequence: CDR1 MDHEN, CDR2 SYDVKM. Trimming removed 8 bases from V and 4 bases from J; junction bases left unmatched: 8. The length of the CDR3 is 14 residues. Here the CDR3 reads CASATGGNLYEQYF. The CDR3 DNA follows: TGTGCCAGCGCGACAGGGGGCAACTTGTACGAGCAGTACTTC.

The chain combines TRBV5-8 with TRBJ2-7; 8 bases agree with TRBD2. This CDR3 contains 16 residues. CDR1 and CDR2 from the germline V gene are SGHTS and YDEGEE. The ends lost 4 bases at V and 0 bases at J; junction bases unmatched: 9. The CDR3: CASSLREGETSYEQYF. The CDR3 region has the DNA TGTGCCAGCAGCCTCCGGGAGGGGGAGACCTCCTACGAGCAGTACTTC.

The chain has TRBV28 and TRBJ2-5, with 8 positions matching TRBD1. Germline V CDR1 and CDR2: MDHEN, SYDVKM. Unmatched junction bases numbered 5, after V lost 5 bases and J lost 0 bases. The CDR3 covers 15 residues. CDR3: CASSTDRADQETQYF. The DNA of the CDR3 is TGTGCCAGCAGTACGGACAGGGCAGACCAAGAGACCCAGTACTTC.

The rearrangement joins TRBV4-1 to TRBJ2-5, with D uncertain. The J call may be mistaken, given a closer DNA end match to TRBJ2-7. CDR1 and CDR2 from the germline V gene are MGHRA and YSYEKL. The CDR3 covers 15 residues. The CDR3 reads CASSQVRSDSYEQYF. As DNA, the CDR3 is TGCGCCAGCAGCCAAGTTCGGTCCGACTCCTACGAGCAGTACTTC.

The gene calls are TRBV9 and TRBJ2-7; 8 bases agree with TRBD1. Germline CDR1 reads SGDLS; CDR2 reads YYNGEE. The length of the CDR3 is 15 residues. V lost 3 bases to trimming and J lost 1 base; unmatched junction nucleotides: 6. The CDR3 DNA follows: TGTGCCAGCAGCGCCAGGGGGCAGGGATCCTACGAGCAGTACTTC. This gives the protein CASSARGQGSYEQYF.

This clone was recorded once. The V gene is TRBV7-2, the J gene TRBJ2-3; TRBD2 might be the D (5 bases). CDR1 and CDR2 from the germline V gene are SGHTA and FQGNSA. This CDR3 region has 16 residues. Trimming stripped 4 bases from V and 1 base from J, with 15 bases between. The CDR3 DNA sequence: TGTGCCAGCAGCTCCGGAGAGCGGTTACGCACAGATACGCAGTATTTT. This translates into CASSSGERLRTDTQYF.

The chain employs TRBV27 and TRBJ2-1; D is perhaps TRBD1 (6 bases). The CDR3 totals 16 residues. Germline V gives CDR1 MNHEY, CDR2 SMNVEV (reference sequence). Trimming left V 0 bases short and J 6 bases short, with 15 bases between. In nucleotides, the CDR3 is TGTGCCAGCAGTTTATCGTTACGGGTAGGGGGCAATGAGCAGTTCTTC. It yields the protein CASSLSLRVGGNEQFF.

In regard to this clone: This sample also contains other DNA sequences that code for the same CDR3. The chain has TRBV28 and TRBJ1-1, with TRBD1 as a possible D gene (5 bases). V dropped 2 bases and J dropped 1 base, with 5 bases sitting between them. CDR1 and CDR2 (germline): MDHEN, SYDVKM. The CDR3 consists of 13 residues. The CDR3 nucleotides read TGTGCCAGCAGTTTACAGGGGAACACTGAAGCTTTCTTT. This sequence encodes CASSLQGNTEAFF.

This chain links TRBV5-6 with TRBJ2-7; the match to TRBD1 covers 9 bases. CDR3 length: 16 residues. The V and J ends lost 3 bases and 1 base, in that order; junction bases with no gene match: 8. Germline CDR1 SGHDT, CDR2 YYEEEE. CDR3 sequence: CASSSPDRGNSYEQYF. CDR3 bases: TGTGCCAGCAGCTCACCGGACAGGGGAAATTCCTACGAGCAGTACTTC.

CDR3 region: CSVEGGRDTIYF. CDR3 DNA sequence: TGCAGCGTTGAAGGCGGGAGGGACACCATATATTTT. The V call is TRBV29-1, the J call TRBJ1-3; no definite D call. CDR3 length equals 12 residues. Germline V gene data show CDR1 as SQVTM and CDR2 as ANQGSEA. V dropped 1 base and J dropped 8 bases, with 9 bases sitting between them.

The chain employs TRBV10-3 and TRBJ2-7; 9 bases line up with TRBD2. The V segment lost 6 bases and the J segment 2 bases; nucleotides outside the gene matches: 8. The CDR3 is 15 residues long. Germline V gene data show CDR1 as ENHRY and CDR2 as SYGVKD. DNA for the CDR3: TGTGCCATCAGCTCGACGACTAGCGGACCCTACGAGCAGTACTTC. It specifies CAISSTTSGPYEQYF.

The rearrangement joins TRBV15 to TRBJ2-2; 10 bases align to TRBD1. This CDR3 has 15 residues. Looked up from germline, CDR1 is LNHNV and CDR2 is YYDKDF (reference sequence). J lost 6 bases, V lost 5 bases, and 6 bases had no gene match. In DNA form, the CDR3 reads TGTGCCACCAGCGCCCGGGACAGGGGTGCCGGGGAGCTGTTTTTT. Its protein is CATSARDRGAGELFF.

The chain joins TRBV7-9 to TRBJ1-2; D unresolved. V lost 0 bases and J 2 bases, leaving 10 bases between the germline ends. Germline loops: CDR1 SEHNR, CDR2 FQNEAQ (reference sequence). The CDR3 covers 15 residues. This CDR3 is CASSLANKQNYGYTF. CDR3 bases: TGTGCCAGCAGCTTAGCAAACAAACAGAACTATGGCTACACCTTC.

The count of this clone is one. This chain joins TRBV10-2 and TRBJ1-1, with a tentative D call TRBD1 (6 bases). The CDR3 length is 15 residues. V lost 4 bases, J lost 0 bases, and 12 bases lay in between. Germline CDR1 is WSHSY and CDR2 is SAAADI. Here the CDR3 DNA reads TGCGCCAGCAGTGGTGGGACAAGTTTGAACACTGAAGCTTTCTTT. This gives the protein CASSGGTSLNTEAFF.

The chain uses TRBV9 and TRBJ1-3; D is unresolved. CDR3 length equals 16 residues. The germline V gene encodes CDR1 SGDLS and CDR2 YYNGEE. With 3 bases removed from V and 0 bases from J, the gap between germline ends came to 13 bases. CDR3 sequence (DNA): TGTGCCAGCAGCGAACAAAAGAACTACTCTGGAAACACCATATATTTT. This gives the protein CASSEQKNYSGNTIYF.

The chain carries TRBV7-6 and TRBJ2-3; maybe TRBD2 (7 bases). Between the trimmed V and J ends, which lost 5 bases and 1 base, there was a span of 16 bases. The CDR3 spans 16 residues. CDR1 is SGHVS, CDR2 FNYEAQ, per germline. CDR3 sequence reads: CASSPGRGLRTDTQYF. Written as DNA, the CDR3 is TGTGCCAGCAGCCCAGGGAGGGGGTTACGCACAGATACGCAGTATTTT.

This clone was observed a few times. This chain joins TRBV5-4 and TRBJ2-2, with 9 nucleotides matching TRBD2. This CDR3 has 16 amino acids. J gave up 6 bases and V 1 base, and 7 bases lay outside the gene matches. Germline CDR1 is SGHNT and CDR2 is YYREEE (reference sequence). The CDR3, as DNA: TGTGCCAGCAGCTTGTATGGTAGCGGGAGATCCGGGGAGCTGTTTTTT. Translation: CASSLYGSGRSGELFF.

This clone came up once. This chain connects TRBV19 to TRBJ2-6, with D perhaps TRBD2 (5 bases). With 2 bases removed from V and 2 bases from J, the gap between germline ends came to 7 bases. The CDR3 has 15 residues. Per the germline V gene, CDR1 is LNHDA and CDR2 is SQIVND (reference sequence). In nucleotides, the CDR3 is TGTGCCAGTAGTATAATCGGGGCTGGGGCCAACGTCCTGACTTTC. This gives the protein CASSIIGAGANVLTF.

The chain has TRBV6-5 and TRBJ2-7; 8 bases line up with TRBD1. J gave up 1 base and V 8 bases, and 7 bases lay outside the gene matches. The CDR3 spans 14 residues. Looked up from germline, CDR1 is MNHEY and CDR2 is SVGAGI. The CDR3 nucleotides read TGTGCCAGCCATCCGGGACAGGTATCCTACGAGCAGTACTTC. Translation gives CASHPGQVSYEQYF.

The chain employs TRBV23-1 and TRBJ1-2, with D unclear. TRBV23-1 is labeled an ORF, and its function is uncertain. V was trimmed by 0 bases and J by 12 bases, leaving 23 bases between them. This CDR3 region has 16 residues. CDR3 sequence (DNA): TGCGCCAGCAGTCAATCGTCGACGCGTCTGATGGGCCCCGACACCTTC. Translated: CASSQSSTRLMGPDTF.

V and J are TRBV27 and TRBJ2-1; 11 bases are a match to TRBD2. V shed 6 bases and J 8 bases; nucleotides not matched to a gene: 9. The CDR3 is 15 residues long. Germline CDR1 and CDR2: MNHEY and SMNVEV (reference sequence). CDR3 sequence reads: CASSPTSGRDHEQFF. CDR3 nucleotide sequence: TGTGCCAGCAGCCCCACTAGCGGGAGAGACCATGAGCAGTTCTTC.

The V call is TRBV7-6, the J call TRBJ2-1, with a tentative D call TRBD1 (5 bases). The CDR3 covers 14 residues. Trimming stripped 5 bases from V and 8 bases from J, with 16 bases between. In germline, CDR1 is SGHVS, CDR2 FNYEAQ. The CDR3, as DNA: TGTGCCAGCAGCCAAGGGGTTAAGGGCGATGAGCAGTTCTTC. Its protein product is CASSQGVKGDEQFF.

This clone appeared a few times. The chain couples TRBV5-6 to TRBJ1-5; D perhaps matches TRBD1 (5 bases). V lost 1 base, J lost 9 bases, and 14 bases lay in between. The CDR3 contains 14 residues. Germline loops: CDR1 SGHDT, CDR2 YYEEEE. The CDR3 is CASSLRRDGRPQHF. The CDR3 DNA reads as TGTGCCAGCAGCTTGAGGCGGGACGGAAGGCCCCAGCATTTT.

The chain combines TRBV5-6 with TRBJ1-4; 7 bases map to TRBD1. CDR1 and CDR2 from the germline V gene are SGHDT and YYEEEE. Losses at the gene ends were 4 bases for V and 5 bases for J; bases not matched to a gene: 5. This CDR3 has 14 amino acids. In DNA form, the CDR3 reads TGTGCCAGCAGCCTGACAGGGAAGAATGAAAAACTGTTTTTT. Translation gives CASSLTGKNEKLFF.

This clone occurred once. This chain joins TRBV27 and TRBJ2-2, with a possible D match to TRBD1 (7 bases). This CDR3 has 15 residues. Germline CDR1 is MNHEY and CDR2 is SMNVEV (reference sequence). V lost 6 bases and J 3 bases, leaving 14 bases between the germline ends. DNA of the CDR3: TGTGCCAGCAGCCAGGAGGGGGCGTACACCGGGGAGCTGTTTTTT. Translating it yields CASSQEGAYTGELFF.

This sequence joins TRBV28 and TRBJ1-2; D is perhaps TRBD1 (5 bases). Germline V gives CDR1 MDHEN, CDR2 SYDVKM. This CDR3 has 15 amino acids. V was clipped by 6 bases and J by 4 bases, with 18 bases between them. For the CDR3, the DNA is TGTGCCAGCAGCTCCCGTCGACAGCGACTCTATGGCTACACCTTC. It codes for CASSSRRQRLYGYTF.

The chain employs TRBV7-8 and TRBJ2-2, with 8 bases aligning to TRBD1. This CDR3 comprises 16 residues. V gave up 5 bases and J gave up 4 bases; unmatched junction bases: 9. Germline V gene sequence: CDR1 SGHVS, CDR2 FQNEAQ. The CDR3 DNA reads as TGTGCCAGCAGCCCCTGGACAGGGAAGGGCACCGGGGAGCTGTTTTTT. This gives the protein CASSPWTGKGTGELFF.

This chain joins TRBV29-1 and TRBJ2-7, with TRBD2 matching over 7 bases. This CDR3 is 15 amino acids long. The germline V gene encodes CDR1 SQVTM and CDR2 ANQGSEA. Trimming removed 4 bases from V and 3 bases from J; junction bases left unmatched: 12. CDR3 bases: TGCAGCGTTGGCCCAAGCGGGAATCAGAGCTACGAGCAGTACTTC. Translating it yields CSVGPSGNQSYEQYF.